This record concerns one T cell receptor beta chain sequence. The data belong to a study of T-cell memory formation after mild COVID-19. Germline V lookup: CDR1 MNHEY, CDR2 SMNVEV (reference sequence). The V gene lost 2 bases and the J gene lost 6 bases, with 19 bases spanning the gap. The length of the CDR3 is 17 residues. TCRdb re-derived calls from the 5' RACE reads in MiXCR, one entry per CDR3 protein. The sample lists about 390,000 distinct CDR3 sequences; roughly 15% were seen once. Sequencing was performed on PBMCs or a T cell subset sorted from them (not recorded which). The receptor's source is a man in his late teens or twenties who had mild COVID-19 (a few samples of this study predate the infection). Cell type and time point are not known. V and J are TRBV27 and TRBJ1-4; D possibly corresponds to TRBD1 (6 bases). The CDR3 region is CASSLAVGARGDEKLFF. The CDR3 DNA sequence: TGTGCCAGCAGTTTAGCCGTCGGGGCCAGGGGAGATGAAAAACTGTTTTTT. The whole variable domain, filled in from reference TRBV27 and TRBJ1-4, reads EAQVTQNPRYLITVTGKKLTVTCSQNMNHEYMSWYRQDPGLGLRQIYYSMNVEVTDKGDVPEGYKVSRKEKRNFPLILESPSPNQTSLYFCASSLAVGARGDEKLFFGSGTQLSVL.